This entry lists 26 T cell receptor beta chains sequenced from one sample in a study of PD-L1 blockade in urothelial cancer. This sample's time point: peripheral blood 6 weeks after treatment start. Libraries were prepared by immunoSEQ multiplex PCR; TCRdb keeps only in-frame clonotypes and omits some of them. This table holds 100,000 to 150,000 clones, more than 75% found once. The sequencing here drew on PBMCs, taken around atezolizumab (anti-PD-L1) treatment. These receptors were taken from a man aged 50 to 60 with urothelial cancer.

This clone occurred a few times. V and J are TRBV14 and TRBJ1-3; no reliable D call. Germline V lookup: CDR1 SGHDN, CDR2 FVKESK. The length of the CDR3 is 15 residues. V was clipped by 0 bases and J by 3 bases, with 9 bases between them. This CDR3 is CASSQDRVGGNTIYF. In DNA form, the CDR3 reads TGTGCCAGCAGCCAAGATCGGGTGGGTGGAAACACCATATATTTT.

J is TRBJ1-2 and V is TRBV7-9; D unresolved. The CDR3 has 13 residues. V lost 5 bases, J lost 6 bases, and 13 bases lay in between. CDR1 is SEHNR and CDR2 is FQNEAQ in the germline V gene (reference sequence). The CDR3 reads CASSIGRPHGYTF. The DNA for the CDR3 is TGTGCCAGCAGCATCGGGAGACCTCATGGCTACACCTTC.

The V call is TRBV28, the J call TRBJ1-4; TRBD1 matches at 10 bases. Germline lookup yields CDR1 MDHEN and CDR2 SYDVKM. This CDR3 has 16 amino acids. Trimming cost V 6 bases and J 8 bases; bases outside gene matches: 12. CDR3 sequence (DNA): TGTGCCAGCAGACCGACCTCCGGGACAGGGGAGGAAAAACTGTTTTTT. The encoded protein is CASRPTSGTGEEKLFF.

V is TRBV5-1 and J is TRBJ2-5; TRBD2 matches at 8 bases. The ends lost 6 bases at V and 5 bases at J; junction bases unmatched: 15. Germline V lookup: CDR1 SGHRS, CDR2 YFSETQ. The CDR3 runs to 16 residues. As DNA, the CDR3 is TGCGCCAGCAACTCCCTGCGAGCGGGAGCCAGTGAGACCCAGTACTTC. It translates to CASNSLRAGASETQYF.

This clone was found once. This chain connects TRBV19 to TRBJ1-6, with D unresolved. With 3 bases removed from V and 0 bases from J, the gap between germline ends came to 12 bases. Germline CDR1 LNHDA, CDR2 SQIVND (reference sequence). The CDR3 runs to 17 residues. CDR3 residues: CASSILSTSSYNSPLHF. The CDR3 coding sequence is TGTGCCAGTAGTATCTTGAGCACGAGCTCCTATAATTCACCCCTCCACTTT.

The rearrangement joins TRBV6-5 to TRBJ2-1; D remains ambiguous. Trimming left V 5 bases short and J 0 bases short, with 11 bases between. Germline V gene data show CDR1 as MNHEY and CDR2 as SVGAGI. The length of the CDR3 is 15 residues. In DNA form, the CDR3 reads TGTGCCAGCAGTAGGCGCCCGGGCTCCTACAATGAGCAGTTCTTC. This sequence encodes CASSRRPGSYNEQFF.

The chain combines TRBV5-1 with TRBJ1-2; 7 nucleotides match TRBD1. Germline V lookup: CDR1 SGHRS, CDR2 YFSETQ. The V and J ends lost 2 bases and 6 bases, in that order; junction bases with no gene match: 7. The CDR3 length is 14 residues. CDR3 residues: CASSFGQDVNGYTF. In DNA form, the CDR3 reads TGCGCCAGCAGCTTCGGACAGGACGTGAATGGCTACACCTTC.

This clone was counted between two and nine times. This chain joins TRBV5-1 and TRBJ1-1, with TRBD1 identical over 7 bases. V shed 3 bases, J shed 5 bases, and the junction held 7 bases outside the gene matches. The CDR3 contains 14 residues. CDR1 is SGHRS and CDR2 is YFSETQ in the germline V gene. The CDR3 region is CASSWGQRGTEAFF. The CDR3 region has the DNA TGCGCCAGCAGCTGGGGACAGAGGGGTACTGAAGCTTTCTTT.

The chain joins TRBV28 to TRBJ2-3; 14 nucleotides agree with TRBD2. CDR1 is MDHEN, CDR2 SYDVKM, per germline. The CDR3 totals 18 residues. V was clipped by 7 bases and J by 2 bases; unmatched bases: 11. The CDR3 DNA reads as TGTGCCAGCACCCCGACTAGCGGGAGGGCCCTACACACAGATACGCAGTATTTT. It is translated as CASTPTSGRALHTDTQYF. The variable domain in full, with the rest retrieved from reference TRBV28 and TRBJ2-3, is DVKVTQSSRYLVKRTGEKVFLECVQDMDHENMFWYRQDPGLGLRLIYFSYDVKMKEKGDIPEGYSVSREKKERFSLILESASTNQTSMYLCASTPTSGRALHTDTQYFGPGTRLTVL.

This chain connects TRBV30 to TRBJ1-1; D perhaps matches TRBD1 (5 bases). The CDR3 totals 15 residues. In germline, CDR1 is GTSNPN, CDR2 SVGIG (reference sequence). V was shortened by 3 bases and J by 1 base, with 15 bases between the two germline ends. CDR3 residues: CAWRVQAGPNTEAFF. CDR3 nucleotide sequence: TGTGCCTGGAGGGTCCAAGCAGGGCCGAACACTGAAGCTTTCTTT.

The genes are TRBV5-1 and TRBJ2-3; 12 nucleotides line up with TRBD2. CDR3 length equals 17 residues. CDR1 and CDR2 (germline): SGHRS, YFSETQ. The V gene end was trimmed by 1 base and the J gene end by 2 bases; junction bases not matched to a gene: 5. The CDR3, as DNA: TGCGCCAGCAGCTTGCCCGGACTAGCGGGACTCACAGATACGCAGTATTTT. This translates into CASSLPGLAGLTDTQYF.

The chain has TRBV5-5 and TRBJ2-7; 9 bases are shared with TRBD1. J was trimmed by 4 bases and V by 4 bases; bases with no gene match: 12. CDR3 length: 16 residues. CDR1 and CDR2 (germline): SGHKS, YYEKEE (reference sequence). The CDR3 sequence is CASSRGRGTGHYEQYF. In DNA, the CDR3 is TGTGCCAGCAGCAGGGGTCGCGGGACAGGGCATTACGAGCAGTACTTC.

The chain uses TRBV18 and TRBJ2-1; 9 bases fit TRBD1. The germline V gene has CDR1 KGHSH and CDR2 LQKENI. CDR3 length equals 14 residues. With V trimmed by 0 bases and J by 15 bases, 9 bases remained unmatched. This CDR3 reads CASSPPGQGSNLFF. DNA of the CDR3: TGTGCCAGCTCACCACCGGGACAGGGTTCTAATTTGTTCTTC.

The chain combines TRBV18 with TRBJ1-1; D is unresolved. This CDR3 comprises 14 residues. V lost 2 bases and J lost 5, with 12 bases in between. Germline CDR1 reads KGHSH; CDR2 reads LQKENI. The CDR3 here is CASSPSSGRTEAFF. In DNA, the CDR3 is TGTGCCAGCTCACCATCCTCGGGAAGGACTGAAGCTTTCTTT.

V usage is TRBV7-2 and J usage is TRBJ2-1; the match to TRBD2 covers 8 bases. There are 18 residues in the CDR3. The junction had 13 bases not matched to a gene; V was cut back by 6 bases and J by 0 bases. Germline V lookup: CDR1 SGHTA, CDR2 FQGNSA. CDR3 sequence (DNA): TGTGCCAGCAGTTCACAAGCGGGAGTCGGGAGCTCCTACAATGAGCAGTTCTTC. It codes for CASSSQAGVGSSYNEQFF.

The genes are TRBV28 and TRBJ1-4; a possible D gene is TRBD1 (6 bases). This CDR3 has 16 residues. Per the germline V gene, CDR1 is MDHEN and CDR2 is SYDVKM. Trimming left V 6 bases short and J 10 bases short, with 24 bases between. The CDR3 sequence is CASSPTGRTTSRKLFF. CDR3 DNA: TGTGCCAGCAGCCCGACAGGACGGACGACCTCTAGAAAACTGTTTTTT.

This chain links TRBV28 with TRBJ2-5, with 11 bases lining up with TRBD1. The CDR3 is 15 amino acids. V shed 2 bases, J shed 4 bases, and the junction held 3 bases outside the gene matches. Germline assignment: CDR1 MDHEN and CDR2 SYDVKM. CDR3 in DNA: TGTGCCAGCAGTTTAATTGGGACAGGGGGAGAGACCCAGTACTTC. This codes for CASSLIGTGGETQYF.

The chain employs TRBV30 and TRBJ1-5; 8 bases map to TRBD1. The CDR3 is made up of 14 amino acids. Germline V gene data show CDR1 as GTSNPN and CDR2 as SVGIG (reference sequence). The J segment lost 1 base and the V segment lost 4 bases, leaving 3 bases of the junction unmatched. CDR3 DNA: TGTGCCTGGACGTACAGGGGGAGCAATCAGCCCCAGCATTTT. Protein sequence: CAWTYRGSNQPQHF.

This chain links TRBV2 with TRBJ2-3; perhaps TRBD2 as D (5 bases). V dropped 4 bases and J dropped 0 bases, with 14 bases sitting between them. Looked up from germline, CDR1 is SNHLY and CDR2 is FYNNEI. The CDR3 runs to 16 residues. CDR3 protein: CASSGNPAESTDTQYF. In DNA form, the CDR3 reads TGTGCCAGCAGTGGTAATCCAGCGGAAAGCACAGATACGCAGTATTTT.

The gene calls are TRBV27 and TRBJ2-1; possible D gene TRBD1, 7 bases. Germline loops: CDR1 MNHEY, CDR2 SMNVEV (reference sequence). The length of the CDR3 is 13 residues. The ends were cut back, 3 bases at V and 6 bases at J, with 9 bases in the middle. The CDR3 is CASSFQGGNEQFF. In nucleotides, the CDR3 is TGTGCCAGCAGTTTCCAGGGGGGCAATGAGCAGTTCTTC.

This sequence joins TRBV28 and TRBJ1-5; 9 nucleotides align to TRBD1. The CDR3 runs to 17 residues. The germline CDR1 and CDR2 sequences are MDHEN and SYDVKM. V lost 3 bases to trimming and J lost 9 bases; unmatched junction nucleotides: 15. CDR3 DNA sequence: TGTGCCAGCAGTTTGATTTTTGGGACAGGGCCGATTGGGCCCCAGCATTTT. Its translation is CASSLIFGTGPIGPQHF.

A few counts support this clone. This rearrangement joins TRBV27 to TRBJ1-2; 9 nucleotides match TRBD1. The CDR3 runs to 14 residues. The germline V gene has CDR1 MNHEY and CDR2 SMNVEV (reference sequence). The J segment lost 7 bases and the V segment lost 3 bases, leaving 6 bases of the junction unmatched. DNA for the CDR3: TGTGCCAGCAGTTTGGAGGGACAGGGCCTTGGCTACACCTTC. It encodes CASSLEGQGLGYTF.

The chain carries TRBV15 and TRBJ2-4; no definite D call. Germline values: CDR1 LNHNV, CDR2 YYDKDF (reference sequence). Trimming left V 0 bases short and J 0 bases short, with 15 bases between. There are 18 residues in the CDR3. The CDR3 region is CATSRDLVASLAKNIQYF. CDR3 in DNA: TGTGCCACCAGCAGAGATCTAGTAGCTTCACTAGCCAAAAACATTCAGTACTTC.

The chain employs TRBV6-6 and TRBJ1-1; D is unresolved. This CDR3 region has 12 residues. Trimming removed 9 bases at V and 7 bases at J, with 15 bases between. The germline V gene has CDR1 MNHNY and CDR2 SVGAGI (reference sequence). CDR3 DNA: TGTGCCAGTTACTCCCCTCCCAATGAAGCTTTCTTT. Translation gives CASYSPPNEAFF.

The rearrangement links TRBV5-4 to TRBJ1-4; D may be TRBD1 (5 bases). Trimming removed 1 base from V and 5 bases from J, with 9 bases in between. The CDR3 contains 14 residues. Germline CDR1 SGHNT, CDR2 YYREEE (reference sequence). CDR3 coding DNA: TGTGCCAGCAGCTTGATAGGGGCCAATGAAAAACTGTTTTTT. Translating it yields CASSLIGANEKLFF.

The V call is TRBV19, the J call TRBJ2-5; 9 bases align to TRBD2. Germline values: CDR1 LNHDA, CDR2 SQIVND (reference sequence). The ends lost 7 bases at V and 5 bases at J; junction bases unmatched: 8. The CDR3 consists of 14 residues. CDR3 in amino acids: CASTAGGPRETQYF. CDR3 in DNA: TGTGCCAGTACGGCGGGAGGGCCTCGGGAGACCCAGTACTTC. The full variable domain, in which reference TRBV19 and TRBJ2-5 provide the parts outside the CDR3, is DGGITQSPKYLFRKEGQNVTLSCEQNLNHDAMYWYRQDPGQGLRLIYYSQIVNDFQKGDIAEGYSVSREKKESFPLTVTSAQKNPTAFYLCASTAGGPRETQYFGPGTRLLVL.